What follows describes a single T cell receptor beta chain. This record comes from a study of blood T cell repertoires in COVID-19. As for the study in general: PBMCs, B-cell-depleted T cells, or T cells were the source of the cDNA or gDNA that made up the material.

This study enrolled people aged about 18 to 100 from 24 US geographic areas. Exposed study participants had met a COVID-19 case within 2 weeks before entry. Per the original methods: Reference gene primer amplification gave nucleated cell count estimates. Clones were read by immunoSEQ multiplex PCR, and TCRdb kept only the in-frame ones, dropping some. V, J and clone size reflect that table, while D and trimming were determined from the DNA. Of about 220,000 clones in the sample, 90% are singletons; the top ten hold roughly 15%. The V gene end was trimmed by 4 bases and the J gene end by 3 bases; junction bases not matched to a gene: 2. The germline V gene encodes CDR1 LGHNA and CDR2 YNFKEQ. This CDR3 has 15 residues.

The TCR comes from a man aged 25-45 years who had been exposed to COVID-19. The sample was PBMCs or T cells enriched from blood (not recorded which). The chain joins TRBV4-2 to TRBJ2-1; 11 bases agree with TRBD2. The CDR3 loop is CASSRGTSGYNEQFF. The CDR3 DNA sequence: TGTGCCAGCAGCCGAGGGACTAGCGGCTACAATGAGCAGTTCTTC.